This entry features one T cell receptor (beta chain) sequence. CDR3 length: 14 amino acids. Germline-derived CDR1 and CDR2 are KGHSH and LQKENI. V was cut by 3 bases and J by 4 bases, with 12 bases left in between. This sample was taken from a study of sequential checkpoint blockade in melanoma. Study overall: Randomization was 1:1 between first-line nivolumab→ipilimumab and ipilimumab→nivolumab.

Treatment noted: randomized to nivolumab then ipilimumab (arm A) or the reverse (arm B). From thawed PBMCs, live CD3+CD8+ cells negative for CD19 and CD56 were sorted. Profiled with immunoSEQ multiplex PCR; TCRdb holds only in-frame clones, not every one. The sample has under 20,000 clones; around 80% are singletons. The chain recombines TRBV18 with TRBJ1-2; possibly TRBD1 for D (6 bases). The source of this sequence is a human donor with melanoma. The sample was CD8+ T cells sorted from blood (inferred from file names), taken from a patient given nivolumab and ipilimumab in sequence. CDR3 sequence (DNA): TGTGCCAGCTCACCCGACAGGTTACTCTATGGCTACACCTTC. Translated: CASSPDRLLYGYTF.